The rows below give T cell receptor beta chains drawn from one sample of a study of Ad26.COV2.S vaccination and SARS-CoV-2 variants. Sequencing was performed with immunoSEQ multiplex PCR; in TCRdb, only in-frame clones are kept and a portion is missing. The sample records some 300,000 clones, around 81% being singletons. Sequences were derived from peripheral blood, sampled in a trial of Ad26.COV2.S vaccine versus placebo. These receptors were obtained from a person between 18 and 65 years old who received the Ad26.COV2.S COVID-19 vaccine or a placebo. CDR3s include the opening cysteine and the closing phenylalanine or tryptophan. D genes are given only for firm matches.

j_gene: TRBJ2-5
v_gene: TRBV7-3
d_gene: TRBD1
CDR3aa: CASSRGQGRQETQYF
CDR3nt: TGTGCCAGCAGCAGGGGACAGGGGCGACAAGAGACCCAGTACTTC

j_gene: TRBJ2-7
v_gene: TRBV5-6
d_gene: .
CDR3aa: CASSFQGRYEQYF
CDR3nt: TGTGCCAGCAGCTTTCAGGGTAGATACGAGCAGTACTTC

j_gene: TRBJ1-1
v_gene: TRBV29-1
d_gene: .
CDR3aa: CSVESRGNTEAFF
CDR3nt: TGCAGCGTTGAAAGTAGAGGGAACACTGAAGCTTTCTTT

j_gene: TRBJ2-7
v_gene: TRBV19
d_gene: .
CDR3aa: CASSIGYSYEQYF
CDR3nt: TGTGCCAGTAGTATAGGATACTCCTACGAGCAGTACTTC

j_gene: TRBJ1-3
v_gene: TRBV28
d_gene: TRBD1
CDR3aa: CASRGEGQGARKNTIYF
CDR3nt: TGTGCCAGCAGGGGAGAGGGACAGGGGGCGCGTAAAAACACCATATATTTT

j_gene: TRBJ1-6
v_gene: TRBV6-4
d_gene: .
CDR3aa: CASRADTDNSPLHF
CDR3nt: TGTGCCAGCAGGGCCGATACAGATAATTCACCCCTCCACTTT

j_gene: TRBJ1-6
v_gene: TRBV6-1
d_gene: .
CDR3aa: CASSDGQAYNSPLHF
CDR3nt: TGTGCCAGCAGTGATGGGCAGGCGTATAATTCACCCCTCCACTTT

j_gene: TRBJ1-1
v_gene: TRBV6-6
d_gene: .
CDR3aa: CASSFLSTGTEAFF
CDR3nt: TGTGCCAGCAGTTTCTTGTCTACGGGCACTGAAGCTTTCTTT

j_gene: TRBJ1-5
v_gene: TRBV6-5
d_gene: .
CDR3aa: CASSGLYSNQPQHF
CDR3nt: TGTGCCAGCAGCGGACTTTATAGCAATCAGCCCCAGCATTTT

j_gene: TRBJ2-3
v_gene: TRBV7-9
d_gene: TRBD1
CDR3aa: CASSFGTGVTDTQYF
CDR3nt: TGTGCCAGCAGCTTCGGGACAGGGGTAACGGATACGCAGTATTTT

j_gene: TRBJ1-5
v_gene: TRBV2
d_gene: .
CDR3aa: CASSEALKTPQHF
CDR3nt: TGTGCCAGCAGTGAAGCGCTCAAGACGCCCCAGCATTTT

j_gene: TRBJ1-1
v_gene: TRBV2
d_gene: .
CDR3aa: CASSLQGTEAFF
CDR3nt: TGTGCCAGCAGTCTACAGGGAACTGAAGCTTTCTTT

j_gene: TRBJ2-5
v_gene: TRBV6-5
d_gene: TRBD1
CDR3aa: CASSPRDRVQEAQYF
CDR3nt: TGTGCCAGCAGTCCTCGGGACAGGGTCCAAGAGGCCCAGTACTTC

j_gene: TRBJ1-2
v_gene: TRBV5-4
d_gene: .
CDR3aa: CASSLRWGDGYTF
CDR3nt: TGTGCCAGCAGCTTGAGATGGGGCGATGGCTACACCTTC

j_gene: TRBJ2-2
v_gene: TRBV5-8
d_gene: TRBD2
CDR3aa: CASSPVLAGVGTGELFF
CDR3nt: TGTGCCAGCAGCCCGGTGTTGGCGGGGGTGGGCACCGGGGAGCTGTTTTTT

j_gene: TRBJ2-7
v_gene: TRBV2
d_gene: .
CDR3aa: CASKGPGTQISAEQYF
CDR3nt: TGTGCCAGCAAAGGACCCGGGACTCAAATTTCAGCCGAGCAGTACTTC

j_gene: TRBJ2-1
v_gene: TRBV7-3
d_gene: TRBD2
CDR3aa: CASSAGTSGYNEQFF
CDR3nt: TGTGCCAGCAGCGCCGGGACTAGCGGGTACAATGAGCAGTTCTTC